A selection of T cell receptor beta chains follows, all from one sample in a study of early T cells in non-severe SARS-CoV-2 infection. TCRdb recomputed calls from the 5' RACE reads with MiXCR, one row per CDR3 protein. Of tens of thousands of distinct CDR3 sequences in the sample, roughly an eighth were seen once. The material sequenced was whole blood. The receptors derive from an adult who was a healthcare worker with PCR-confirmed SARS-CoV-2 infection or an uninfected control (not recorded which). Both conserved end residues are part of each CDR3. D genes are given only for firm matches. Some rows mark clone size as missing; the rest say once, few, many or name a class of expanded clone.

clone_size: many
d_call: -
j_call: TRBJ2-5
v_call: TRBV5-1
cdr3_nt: TGCGCCAGCAGCTTGTGGCGGGGGCCTTCACAAGAGACCCAGTACTTC
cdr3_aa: CASSLWRGPSQETQYF

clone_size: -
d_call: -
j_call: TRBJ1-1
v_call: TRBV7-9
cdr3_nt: TGTGCCAGCAGCTTAGTGGCAGGGATGAACACTGAAGCTTTCTTT
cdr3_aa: CASSLVAGMNTEAFF

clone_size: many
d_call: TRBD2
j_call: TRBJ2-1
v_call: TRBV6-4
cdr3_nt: TGTGCCAGCAGTCTGGCGGGGGGTTACAATGAGCAGTTCTTC
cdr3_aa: CASSLAGGYNEQFF

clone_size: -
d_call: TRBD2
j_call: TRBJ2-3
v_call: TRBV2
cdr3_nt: TGTGCCAGCAGACTTAGCGGGGATACGCAGTATTTT
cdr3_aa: CASRLSGDTQYF

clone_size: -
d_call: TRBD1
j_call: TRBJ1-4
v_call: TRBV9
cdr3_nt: TGTGCCAGCAGCCATAGGGACAGCCCTGAAAAACTGTTTTTT
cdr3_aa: CASSHRDSPEKLFF

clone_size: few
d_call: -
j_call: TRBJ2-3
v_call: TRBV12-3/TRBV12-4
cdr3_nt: TGTGCCAGCAGCCCCCGGCAATCTAGCACAGATACGCAGTATTTT
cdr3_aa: CASSPRQSSTDTQYF

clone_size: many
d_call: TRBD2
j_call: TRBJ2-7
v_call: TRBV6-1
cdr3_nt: TGTGCCAGCAGTGTTGGGACTAGCGTTGACGAGCAGTACTTC
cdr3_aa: CASSVGTSVDEQYF

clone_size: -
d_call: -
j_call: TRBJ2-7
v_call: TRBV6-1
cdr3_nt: TGTGCCAGCAGTGAAGTGCAGGCCTACGAGCAGTACTTC
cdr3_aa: CASSEVQAYEQYF

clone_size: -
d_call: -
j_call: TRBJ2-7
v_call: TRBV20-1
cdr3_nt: TGCAGTGCCCCCAGGGGGGGTAGGAATTCCTGGGAGCAGTACTTC
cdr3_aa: CSAPRGGRNSWEQYF

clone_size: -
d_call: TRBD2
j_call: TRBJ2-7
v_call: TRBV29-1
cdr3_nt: TGCAGCGCCGAAGGGGAGGGATACGAGCAGTACTTC
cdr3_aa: CSAEGEGYEQYF